These 8 T cell receptor beta chains were sequenced from one sample in a study of blood T cell repertoires in COVID-19. The method was immunoSEQ multiplex PCR; TCRdb's version includes in-frame clones alone and lacks a portion of them. Of about 67,000 clones listed, over 80% are singletons. The sequencing input was peripheral blood. The receptors were sampled from a man aged 50 or older with active COVID-19.

The rearrangement joins TRBV28 to TRBJ1-2; maybe TRBD1 (5 bases). The CDR3 loop spans 12 amino acids. V shed 3 bases and J shed 8 bases, with 10 bases lying between them. Looked up from germline, CDR1 is MDHEN and CDR2 is SYDVKM. CDR3 DNA sequence: TGTGCCAGCAGTTTGCTGGGGCGAGGCTACACCTTC. Translated: CASSLLGRGYTF.

This chain links TRBV4-3 with TRBJ2-1; 16 bases are a match to TRBD2. Losses at the gene ends were 0 bases for V and 9 bases for J; bases not matched to a gene: 11. Germline CDR1 LGHNA, CDR2 YSLEER. The length of the CDR3 is 19 residues. The CDR3 protein is CASSQDWTRGTSGRVEQFF. The CDR3 DNA follows: TGCGCCAGCAGCCAAGATTGGACTAGAGGGACTAGCGGGAGGGTTGAGCAGTTCTTC.

The J gene is TRBJ2-3, the V gene TRBV28, with D possibly TRBD2 on 5 matching bases. V was clipped by 8 bases and J by 2 bases, with 17 bases between them. CDR1 MDHEN and CDR2 SYDVKM come from the germline V gene. The CDR3 loop spans 15 amino acids. The CDR3 DNA follows: TGTGCCAGCTGCCCTCCAGCGGCAGACACAGATACGCAGTATTTT. Protein: CASCPPAADTDTQYF.

This clone came up once. The CDR3 nucleotides read TGTGCCAGCAGCTTAGGGGACAGCCTTTTCTACGAGCAGTACTTC. Amino acids: CASSLGDSLFYEQYF. The chain links TRBV7-8 to TRBJ2-7, with 7 nucleotides matching TRBD1. Trimming cost V 1 base and J 3 bases; bases outside gene matches: 6. Germline lookup yields CDR1 SGHVS and CDR2 FQNEAQ. The CDR3 is 15 residues long.

The chain combines TRBV9 with TRBJ2-7; 8 bases line up with TRBD1. Germline V gene lookup returns CDR1 SGDLS and CDR2 YYNGEE. This CDR3 region has 16 residues. V gave up 4 bases and J gave up 1 base; unmatched junction bases: 10. The CDR3 nucleotides are TGTGCCAGCAGCCCACGGCAGGGGGCAGGGTCCTACGAGCAGTACTTC. Amino acid sequence: CASSPRQGAGSYEQYF.

The chain links TRBV28 to TRBJ1-6; TRBD1 aligns across 11 bases. The J segment lost 10 bases and the V segment lost 3 bases, leaving 5 bases of the junction unmatched. The germline V gene encodes CDR1 MDHEN and CDR2 SYDVKM. The CDR3 totals 15 residues. CDR3 sequence reads: CASSLGQGGRSPLHF. The CDR3 DNA sequence: TGTGCCAGCAGTTTGGGACAGGGGGGGAGATCACCCCTCCACTTT.

The gene calls are TRBV21-1 and TRBJ2-7; TRBD1 is taken as the D call from the table, unchecked against the DNA. TRBV21-1 counts as a pseudogene. The length of the CDR3 is 16 residues. The CDR3, as DNA: TGTGCCAGCAGCAAAAGGGGCAGGGGGAAGGATTACGAGCAGTACTTC. It translates to CASSKRGRGKDYEQYF.

This chain links TRBV3-1 (or the pseudogene TRBV3-2) with TRBJ2-7; no clear D. V was trimmed by 1 base and J by 0 bases, leaving 10 bases between them. The CDR3 loop spans 15 amino acids. Germline CDR1 is LGHDT and CDR2 is YNNKEL (reference sequence). CDR3 in amino acids: CASSQGPRSSYEQYF. CDR3 DNA sequence: TGTGCCAGCAGCCAAGGTCCGAGAAGCTCCTACGAGCAGTACTTC.